The clone carrying this TCR beta chain was seen a few times. Germline lookup yields CDR1 MDHEN and CDR2 SYDVKM. The CDR3 is 14 residues long. V lost 3 bases and J lost 2, with 8 bases in between. After constant-region reverse-primer amplification, full-length variable regions underwent semi-nested PCR with Nested Universal Primer A. TCRdb recomputed calls from the 5' RACE reads with MiXCR, one row per CDR3 protein. The sample comprises about 54,000 distinct CDR3 sequences, about 15% of which are singletons, and 2% to 2.5% rests with the top ten. The sequenced material came from naive CD4+ T cells sorted from blood. Subset here: naive CD4+ T cells, CD4+CD45RA+CD25-. The chain uses TRBV28 and TRBJ2-1, with no clear D. This receptor was obtained from a female donor with breast cancer. In DNA, the CDR3 is TGTGCCAGCAGTTTGACCGGAGCCTACAATGAGCAGTTCTTC. It codes for CASSLTGAYNEQFF.